The next 22 T cell receptor beta chains were all read from a single sample in a study of human T cells and chemical hapten exposure. Noted time point: patch test 3, about 24 weeks after DPC sensitization. Treatment defined: therapeutic diphenylcyclopropenone sensitization with weekly scalp DPC. MiXCR was run by TCRdb on the RACE reads, yielding one entry per CDR3 protein. The sample has 25,000 to 35,000 distinct CDR3 sequences; approximately 6% are singletons. Sequencing used whole blood, obtained in connection with sensitization to the hapten diphenylcyclopropenone (DPC). These receptors all stem from a man aged 30-40 years with alopecia areata. Some clones in this sample may be carry-over from other donors' samples.

This clonotype has ten or more counts. The chain uses TRBV2 and TRBJ2-2; TRBD1 matches 9 bases. The CDR3 spans 15 residues. Germline CDR1 reads SNHLY; CDR2 reads FYNNEI. Trimming removed 7 bases from V and 6 bases from J; junction bases left unmatched: 9. DNA of the CDR3: TGTGCCAGCAATCCCACAGGGGGCTCAGCCGGGGAGCTGTTTTTT. It yields the protein CASNPTGGSAGELFF.

This clonotype showed up many times. The V call is TRBV28, the J call TRBJ2-5; maybe TRBD2 (6 bases). CDR3 length: 12 amino acids. CDR1 MDHEN and CDR2 SYDVKM come from the germline V gene. V gave up 7 bases and J gave up 5 bases, with 11 bases separating them. The chain's CDR3 is CASNTAGETQYF. CDR3 coding DNA: TGTGCCAGCAATACCGCGGGGGAGACCCAGTACTTC.

This clonotype was seen at least ten times. This CDR3 reads CASSFGDREGGGYTF. CDR3 DNA: TGTGCCAGCAGCTTTGGGGACAGGGAAGGAGGTGGCTACACCTTC. The chain recombines TRBV7-2 with TRBJ1-2, with 9 bases identical to TRBD1. V shed 3 bases, J shed 7 bases, and the junction held 9 bases outside the gene matches. The germline V gene has CDR1 SGHTA and CDR2 FQGNSA. The CDR3 consists of 15 residues.

In this sample, this clonotype turned up many times. The chain employs TRBV29-1 and TRBJ2-1; D is undetermined. Germline V gives CDR1 SQVTM, CDR2 ANQGSEA. V was clipped by 1 base and J by 4 bases, with 11 bases between them. CDR3 size: 14 residues. CDR3 coding DNA: TGCAGCGTTGAAGGACCCAGGCTTTACAATGAGCAGTTCTTC. Its translation: CSVEGPRLYNEQFF.

This clonotype has a count of ten or more. The rearrangement uses TRBV7-2 and TRBJ2-7; 10 nucleotides align to TRBD1. The V and J ends lost 5 bases and 4 bases, in that order; junction bases with no gene match: 8. The CDR3 runs to 15 residues. Germline V CDR1 and CDR2: SGHTA, FQGNSA. In nucleotides, the CDR3 is TGTGCCAGCAGCCCCGAAGGACAGGGGGGATACGAGCAGTACTTC. Its translation is CASSPEGQGGYEQYF. Complete variable domain (other parts from reference TRBV7-2 and TRBJ2-7): GAGVSQSPSNKVTEKGKDVELRCDPISGHTALYWYRQSLGQGLEFLIYFQGNSAPDKSGLPSDRFSAERTGGSVSTLTIQRTQQEDSAVYLCASSPEGQGGYEQYFGPGTRLTVT.

This clonotype has at least ten counts. The gene calls are TRBV28 and TRBJ1-2; 9 bases agree with TRBD1. CDR1 MDHEN and CDR2 SYDVKM come from the germline V gene. The CDR3 totals 14 residues. V shed 8 bases, J shed 8 bases, and the junction held 12 bases outside the gene matches. CDR3 residues: CASGTGGAGGGYTF. Here the CDR3 DNA reads TGTGCCAGCGGAACAGGGGGCGCGGGAGGAGGCTACACCTTC.

This clonotype appeared many times. The chain uses TRBV2 and TRBJ2-1; TRBD1 matches 8 bases. CDR3 length: 15 amino acids. The trim removed 3 bases at V and 6 bases at J, leaving 7 bases unmatched. Germline lookup yields CDR1 SNHLY and CDR2 FYNNEI. The CDR3 DNA follows: TGTGCCAGCAGTGACCAGGACAGGGCACCCAATGAGCAGTTCTTC. It translates to CASSDQDRAPNEQFF. The full variable domain, with the rest looked up from reference TRBV2 and TRBJ2-1, is EPEVTQTPSHQVTQMGQEVILRCVPISNHLYFYWYRQILGQKVEFLVSFYNNEISEKSEIFDDQFSVERPDGSNFTLKIRSTKLEDSAMYFCASSDQDRAPNEQFFGPGTRLTVL.

This clonotype was counted many times. The chain links TRBV12-3 or TRBV12-4 to TRBJ2-7; D possibly corresponds to TRBD2 (6 bases). CDR3 length: 14 amino acids. Trimming removed 8 bases from V and 0 bases from J, with 14 bases in between. The CDR3 spells CASRRDGSSYEQYF. The CDR3 DNA follows: TGTGCCAGCCGACGGGACGGGAGCTCCTACGAGCAGTACTTC.

V is TRBV6-2 or TRBV6-3 and J is TRBJ1-1; D unclear. The CDR3 sequence is 15 residues long. Germline-derived CDR1 and CDR2 are MNHEY and SVGEGT. Deletions cut 7 bases from V and 0 bases from J, with 15 bases between. Written as DNA, the CDR3 is TGTGCCAGCATCTCCGTAGTCGGAATGAACACTGAAGCTTTCTTT. The encoded protein is CASISVVGMNTEAFF.

This clonotype has ten or more counts. This chain links TRBV18 with TRBJ2-3; either TRBD1 or TRBD2 may supply D (5 bases each). Per the germline V gene, CDR1 is KGHSH and CDR2 is LQKENI. V was shortened by 4 bases and J by 5 bases, with 13 bases between the two germline ends. This CDR3 is built from 14 residues. The CDR3 DNA reads TGTGCCAGCTCACTAGGGACCGGTAGAGATACGCAGTATTTT. Protein sequence: CASSLGTGRDTQYF.

This clonotype was observed many times. The chain employs TRBV4-1 and TRBJ2-5; 7 nucleotides match TRBD1. CDR1 and CDR2 (germline): MGHRA, YSYEKL. CDR3 length: 16 amino acids. Trimming took 0 bases from V and 6 from J; bases not matched to a gene: 10. In DNA form, the CDR3 reads TGCGCCAGCAGCCAAGAAGGTACAGGGGAGTCGAAGACCCAGTACTTC. Translated, it gives CASSQEGTGESKTQYF.

There are many counts of this clonotype. The chain joins TRBV4-2 to TRBJ1-2; D perhaps matches TRBD1 (5 bases). The length of the CDR3 is 17 residues. CDR1 and CDR2 (germline): LGHNA, YNFKEQ. V lost 4 bases and J lost 2, with 20 bases in between. The CDR3 loop is CASSRLPSRAGNYGYTF. CDR3 bases: TGTGCCAGCAGCCGTTTGCCTTCCCGGGCAGGGAACTATGGCTACACCTTC.

This clonotype was observed at least ten times. The chain employs TRBV29-1 and TRBJ2-3; 10 nucleotides line up with TRBD2. CDR1 is SQVTM, CDR2 ANQGSEA, per germline. CDR3 length equals 16 residues. With V trimmed by 0 bases and J by 4 bases, 7 bases remained unmatched. The CDR3 here is CSVEDPRTSGSDTQYF. The CDR3 bases are TGCAGCGTTGAAGATCCTAGGACTAGCGGTTCAGATACGCAGTATTTT.

This clonotype was observed at least ten times. CDR3: CASSLGGNTGELFF. DNA of the CDR3: TGTGCCAGTAGCCTTGGGGGGAACACCGGGGAGCTGTTTTTT. V is TRBV19 and J is TRBJ2-2, with D possibly called TRBD1 or TRBD2 (5 bases each). Germline V lookup: CDR1 LNHDA, CDR2 SQIVND (reference sequence). With 6 bases removed from V and 1 base from J, the gap between germline ends came to 9 bases. There are 14 residues in the CDR3. Supplemented by reference TRBV19 and TRBJ2-2, the full variable domain reads DGGITQSPKYLFRKEGQNVTLSCEQNLNHDAMYWYRQDPGQGLRLIYYSQIVNDFQKGDIAEGYSVSREKKESFPLTVTSAQKNPTAFYLCASSLGGNTGELFFGEGSRLTVL.

This clonotype was recorded at least ten times. This rearrangement joins TRBV20-1 to TRBJ1-5; 7 bases line up with TRBD1. J was trimmed by 2 bases and V by 6 bases; bases with no gene match: 4. This CDR3 comprises 13 residues. The V gene's germline CDR1 is DFQATT and CDR2 SNEGSKA (reference sequence). CDR3 sequence reads: CSAYRGGNQPQHF. The CDR3 DNA follows: TGCAGTGCGTACAGGGGTGGCAATCAGCCCCAGCATTTT.

This clonotype was picked up many times. V and J are TRBV5-1 and TRBJ1-5; D gene unclear. Looked up from germline, CDR1 is SGHRS and CDR2 is YFSETQ. CDR3 size: 16 residues. V shed 0 bases and J shed 0 bases, with 10 bases lying between them. The CDR3 nucleotides are TGCGCCAGCAGCTTGGAGGGCCCTTATAGCAATCAGCCCCAGCATTTT. As protein: CASSLEGPYSNQPQHF.

This clonotype was seen ten or more times. The chain joins TRBV10-3 to TRBJ2-5; the D is unclear. From germline, CDR1 is ENHRY and CDR2 SYGVKD. This CDR3 comprises 15 residues. V shed 0 bases and J shed 4 bases, with 12 bases lying between them. The DNA of the CDR3 is TGTGCCATCAGTGAGTCTTCGACGGCCGGAGAGACCCAGTACTTC. This encodes CAISESSTAGETQYF.

The table lists this clonotype with many counts. V gene TRBV28 combines with J gene TRBJ1-2; D gene ambiguous. The CDR3 has 13 amino acids. V was trimmed by 10 bases and J by 2 bases, leaving 14 bases between them. CDR1 is MDHEN and CDR2 is SYDVKM in the germline V gene. CDR3 DNA: TGTGCCACCTTTTTGATTCCAAACTATGGCTACACCTTC. Residues: CATFLIPNYGYTF.

This clonotype was counted at least ten times. The genes are TRBV27 and TRBJ2-3; D is uncertain. This CDR3 comprises 12 residues. Between the trimmed V and J ends, which lost 6 bases and 0 bases, there was a span of 4 bases. Germline lookup yields CDR1 MNHEY and CDR2 SMNVEV (reference sequence). DNA of the CDR3: TGTGCCAGCAGCCCCAGCACAGATACGCAGTATTTT. This codes for CASSPSTDTQYF.

This clonotype was seen many times. The genes are TRBV30 and TRBJ2-7; D gene ambiguous. Per the germline V gene, CDR1 is GTSNPN and CDR2 is SVGIG (reference sequence). CDR3 length equals 13 residues. Trimming removed 2 bases from V and 2 bases from J, with 10 bases in between. The CDR3 region has the DNA TGTGCCTGGAGTCGGAGTTTTGCCTACGAGCAGTACTTC. It codes for CAWSRSFAYEQYF.

This clonotype has ten or more counts. The gene calls are TRBV7-8 and TRBJ1-1, with D possibly matching TRBD1 (5 bases). Looked up from germline, CDR1 is SGHVS and CDR2 is FQNEAQ. V was shortened by 1 base and J by 5 bases, with 11 bases between the two germline ends. This CDR3 contains 14 residues. DNA of the CDR3: TGTGCCAGCAGCTTAGAGGGGTTTTCGACTGAAGCTTTCTTT. It is translated as CASSLEGFSTEAFF.

This clonotype was found many times. This chain connects TRBV20-1 to TRBJ1-2; tentative D call: TRBD1 (5 bases). Trimming cost V 0 bases and J 0 bases, with 11 bases left between them. There are 15 residues in the CDR3. Germline CDR1 and CDR2: DFQATT and SNEGSKA (reference sequence). CDR3 sequence (DNA): TGCAGTGCTAGAGAAACTGACAGAGCTAACTATGGCTACACCTTC. It is translated as CSARETDRANYGYTF.